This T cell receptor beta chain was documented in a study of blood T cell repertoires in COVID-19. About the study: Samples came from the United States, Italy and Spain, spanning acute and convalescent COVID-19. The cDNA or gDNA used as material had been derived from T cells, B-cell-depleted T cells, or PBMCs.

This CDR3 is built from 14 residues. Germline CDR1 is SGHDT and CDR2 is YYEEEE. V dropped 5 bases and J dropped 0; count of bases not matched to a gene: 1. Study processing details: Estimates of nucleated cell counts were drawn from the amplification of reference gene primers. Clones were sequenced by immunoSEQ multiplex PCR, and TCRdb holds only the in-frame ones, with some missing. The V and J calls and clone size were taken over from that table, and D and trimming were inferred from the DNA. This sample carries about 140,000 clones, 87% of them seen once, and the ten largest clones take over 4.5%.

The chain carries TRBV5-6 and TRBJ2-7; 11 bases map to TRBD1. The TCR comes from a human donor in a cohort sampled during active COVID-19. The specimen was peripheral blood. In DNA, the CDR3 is TGTGCCAGCAGGGGGACAGGGGGCTCCTACGAGCAGTACTTC. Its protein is CASRGTGGSYEQYF. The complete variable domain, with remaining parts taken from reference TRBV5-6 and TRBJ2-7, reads DAGVTQSPTHLIKTRGQQVTLRCSPKSGHDTVSWYQQALGQGPQFIFQYYEEEERQRGNFPDRFSGHQFPNYSSELNVNALLLGDSALYLCASRGTGGSYEQYFGPGTRLTVT.